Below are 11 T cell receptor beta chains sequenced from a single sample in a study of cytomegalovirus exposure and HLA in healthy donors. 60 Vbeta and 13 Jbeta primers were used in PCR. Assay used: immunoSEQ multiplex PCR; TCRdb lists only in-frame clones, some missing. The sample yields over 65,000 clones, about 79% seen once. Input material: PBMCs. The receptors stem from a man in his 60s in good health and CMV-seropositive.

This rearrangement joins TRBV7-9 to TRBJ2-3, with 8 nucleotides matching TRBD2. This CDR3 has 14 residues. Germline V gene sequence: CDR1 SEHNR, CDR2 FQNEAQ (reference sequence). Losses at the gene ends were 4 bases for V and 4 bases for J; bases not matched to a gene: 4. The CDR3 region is CASSSGLAPDTQYF. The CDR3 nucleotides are TGTGCCAGCAGCTCCGGACTAGCCCCAGATACGCAGTATTTT.

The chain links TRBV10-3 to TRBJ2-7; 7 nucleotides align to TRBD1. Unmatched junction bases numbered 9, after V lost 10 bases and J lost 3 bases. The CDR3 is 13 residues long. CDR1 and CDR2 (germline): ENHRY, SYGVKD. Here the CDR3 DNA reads TGTGCCACCCGTTTGGGGGACAGCTACGAGCAGTACTTC. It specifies CATRLGDSYEQYF.

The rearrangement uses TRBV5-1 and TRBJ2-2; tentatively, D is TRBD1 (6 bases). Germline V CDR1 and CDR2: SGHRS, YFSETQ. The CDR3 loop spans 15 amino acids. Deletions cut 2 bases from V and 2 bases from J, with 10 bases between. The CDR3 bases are TGCGCCAGCAGCTTTACAGGGATTAACACCGGGGAGCTGTTTTTT. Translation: CASSFTGINTGELFF.

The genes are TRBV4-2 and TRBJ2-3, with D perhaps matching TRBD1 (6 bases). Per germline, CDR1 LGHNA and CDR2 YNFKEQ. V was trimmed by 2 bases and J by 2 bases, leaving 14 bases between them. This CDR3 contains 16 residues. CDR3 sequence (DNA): TGTGCCAGCAGCCAAATCGACAGGAGTCCCACAGATACGCAGTATTTT. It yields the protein CASSQIDRSPTDTQYF.

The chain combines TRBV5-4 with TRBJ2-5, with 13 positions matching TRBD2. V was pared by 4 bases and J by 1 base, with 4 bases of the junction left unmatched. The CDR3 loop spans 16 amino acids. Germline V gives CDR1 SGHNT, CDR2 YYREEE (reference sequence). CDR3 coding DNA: TGTGCCAGCAGCACGGGACTAGCGGGACTCCAAGAGACCCAGTACTTC. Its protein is CASSTGLAGLQETQYF.

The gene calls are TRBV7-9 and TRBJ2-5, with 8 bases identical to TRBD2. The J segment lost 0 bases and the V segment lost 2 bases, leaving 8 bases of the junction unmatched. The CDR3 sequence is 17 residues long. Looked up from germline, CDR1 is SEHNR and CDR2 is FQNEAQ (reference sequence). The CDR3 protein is CASSLQLAVTYQETQYF. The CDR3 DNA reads TGTGCCAGCAGCTTACAACTAGCGGTAACGTACCAAGAGACCCAGTACTTC.

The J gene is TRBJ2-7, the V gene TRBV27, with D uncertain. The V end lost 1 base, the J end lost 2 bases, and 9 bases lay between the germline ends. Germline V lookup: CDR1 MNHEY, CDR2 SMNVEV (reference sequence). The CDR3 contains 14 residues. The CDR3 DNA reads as TGTGCCAGCAGTTTATTAAACGGTCCCTACGAGCAGTACTTC. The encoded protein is CASSLLNGPYEQYF.

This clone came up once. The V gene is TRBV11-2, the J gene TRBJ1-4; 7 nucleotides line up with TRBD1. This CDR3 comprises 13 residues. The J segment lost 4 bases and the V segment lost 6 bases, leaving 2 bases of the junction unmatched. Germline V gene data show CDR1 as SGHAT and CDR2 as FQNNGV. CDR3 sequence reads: CASRGGGNEKLFF. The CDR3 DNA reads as TGTGCCAGCAGAGGGGGCGGTAATGAAAAACTGTTTTTT.

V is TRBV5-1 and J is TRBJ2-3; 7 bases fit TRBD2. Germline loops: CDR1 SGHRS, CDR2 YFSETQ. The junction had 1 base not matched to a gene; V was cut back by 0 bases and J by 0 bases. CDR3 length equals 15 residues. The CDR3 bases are TGCGCCAGCAGCTTGGGCGGGGGAAGCACAGATACGCAGTATTTT. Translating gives CASSLGGGSTDTQYF.

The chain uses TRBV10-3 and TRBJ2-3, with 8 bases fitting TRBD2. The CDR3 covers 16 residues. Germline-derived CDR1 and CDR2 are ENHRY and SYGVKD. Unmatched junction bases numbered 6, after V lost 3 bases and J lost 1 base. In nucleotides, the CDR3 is TGTGCCATCAGTGAAGGTGGTAGCGGGGGCACAGATACGCAGTATTTT. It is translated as CAISEGGSGGTDTQYF.

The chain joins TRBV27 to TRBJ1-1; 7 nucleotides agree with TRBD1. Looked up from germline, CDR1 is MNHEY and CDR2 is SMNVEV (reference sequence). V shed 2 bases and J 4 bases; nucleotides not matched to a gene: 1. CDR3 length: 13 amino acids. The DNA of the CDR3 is TGTGCCAGCAGTTTAACAGGGGTCACTGAAGCTTTCTTT. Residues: CASSLTGVTEAFF.